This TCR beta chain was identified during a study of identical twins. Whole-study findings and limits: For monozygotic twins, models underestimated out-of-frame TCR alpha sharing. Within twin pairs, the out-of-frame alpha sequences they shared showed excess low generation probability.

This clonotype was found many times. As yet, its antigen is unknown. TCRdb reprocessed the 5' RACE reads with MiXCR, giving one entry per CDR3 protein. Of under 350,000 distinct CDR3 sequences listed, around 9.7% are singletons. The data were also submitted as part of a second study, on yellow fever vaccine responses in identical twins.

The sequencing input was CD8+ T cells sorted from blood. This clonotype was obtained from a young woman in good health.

The CDR3 loop reads CSVVSGGPYNEQFF. The CDR3 DNA sequence: TGCAGCGTTGTATCCGGGGGCCCCTACAATGAGCAGTTCTTC. V is TRBV29-1 and J is TRBJ2-1; either TRBD1 or TRBD2 may fit D (6 bases each). Germline V CDR1 and CDR2: SQVTM, ANQGSEA. This CDR3 is 14 amino acids long. Trimming removed 4 bases from V and 2 bases from J, with 12 bases in between.